This TCR beta chain was recorded in a study of T-cell memory formation after mild COVID-19. TCRdb used MiXCR to reprocess the 5' RACE reads, holding one entry per CDR3 protein. The data show some 190,000 distinct CDR3 sequences, with 16% seen just once and about 2% held by the top ten. A remark on this clonotype: Its antigen remains unknown.

Study observations and caveats: The study found balanced CD4/CD8 in clones contracting day 15 to 85 and a CD4+ lean in later expanders.

Sequenced material: PBMCs or a T cell subset sorted from them (not recorded which). The receptor comes from an adult woman who had mild COVID-19 (a few samples of this study predate the infection). Cell type and time point are not known.

Written as DNA, the CDR3 is TGCAGTGTTCTCGGGACTACTAGCAATCAGCCCCAGCATTTT. It yields the protein CSVLGTTSNQPQHF. The chain recombines TRBV20-1 with TRBJ1-5; D is perhaps TRBD1 (5 bases). V lost 7 bases, J lost 0 bases, and 13 bases lay in between. The CDR3 consists of 14 residues. Germline V gene lookup returns CDR1 DFQATT and CDR2 SNEGSKA (reference sequence).